These T cell receptor beta chains were read from a single sample in a study of T cells after yellow fever vaccination. TCRdb re-derived calls from the 5' RACE reads in MiXCR, one entry per CDR3 protein. The table has around 330,000 distinct CDR3 sequences, more than 3% seen once. Sequenced material: PBMCs, taken on the day of the yellow fever booster vaccination. These receptors all come from a man aged 18 to 29 who received the YFV17D yellow fever vaccine. Each CDR3 is given with its conserved first and last residue. The D gene is left open where the match is weak. The size of a clone is reported for some rows only, either as once, few or many, or as a class for expanded clones.

V	D	J	size	DNA	CDR3
TRBV4-1	TRBD1	TRBJ2-3	-	TGCGCCAGCAGCCGGTCACCGAACAGGGGGCGCACAGATACGCAGTATTTT	CASSRSPNRGRTDTQYF
TRBV20-1	TRBD2	TRBJ2-5	many	TGCAGTGCTAGAGATCCTAGCGGGGGGTCAGAGACCCAGTACTTC	CSARDPSGGSETQYF
TRBV5-1	TRBD2	TRBJ2-1	few	TGCGCCAGCAGCCCAACTACGGGGGGGGAGCAGTTCTTC	CASSPTTGGEQFF
TRBV12-3/TRBV12-4	TRBD1	TRBJ1-6	few	TGTGCCAGCAGGCCCAACAGGGGGGATTCACCCCTCCACTTT	CASRPNRGDSPLHF
TRBV5-1	-	TRBJ1-3	many	TGCGCCAGCACAGACCCTGGGCTTGGAAACACCATATATTTT	CASTDPGLGNTIYF
TRBV28	TRBD2	TRBJ2-1	many	TGTGCCAGCAGTTTTGTATCTAGCGGGGCCAATGAGCAGTTCTTC	CASSFVSSGANEQFF
TRBV5-4	-	TRBJ2-5	many	TGTGCCAGCAGCTTCCGACAGGCCGGGGAGACTCAGTACTTC	CASSFRQAGETQYF
TRBV24-1	TRBD2	TRBJ2-1	many	TGTGCCACCAGTGATTACAGCGGGGGGTCCCCCGAGCAGTTCTTC	CATSDYSGGSPEQFF
TRBV6-2/TRBV6-3	-	TRBJ1-5	few	TGTGCCAGCAGTTTCTGGAGGGATAACAATCAGCCCCAGCATTTT	CASSFWRDNNQPQHF
TRBV5-1	-	TRBJ2-3	many	TGCGCCAGCAGCTTAATACTGTCGGGTTGGGGAGAAGATACGCAGTATTTT	CASSLILSGWGEDTQYF
TRBV6-2/TRBV6-3	-	TRBJ1-5	many	TGTGCCAGCAGTACCCACGGGGGAGCCAATCAGCCCCAGCATTTT	CASSTHGGANQPQHF
TRBV19	TRBD1	TRBJ1-2	-	TGTGCCAGTAGGACCGGGACAGGGAAACCCACTAACTATGGCTACACCTTC	CASRTGTGKPTNYGYTF
TRBV7-9	-	TRBJ2-3	many	TGTGCCAGCAGCCGTCAGGGGTCTTACACAGATACGCAGTATTTT	CASSRQGSYTDTQYF
TRBV4-1	TRBD1	TRBJ1-2	-	TGCGCCAGCAGCCAAGAAGGGGTCGGGACAGGATATGGCTACACCTTC	CASSQEGVGTGYGYTF
TRBV18	-	TRBJ2-2	-	TGTGCCAGCTCACCGCCTGCGAGTACCGGGGAGCTGTTTTTT	CASSPPASTGELFF
TRBV4-2	-	TRBJ1-6	-	TGTGCCAGCAGCCAAGACGAGGACAACAATTATTCACCCCTCCACTTT	CASSQDEDNNYSPLHF
TRBV4-2	-	TRBJ2-3	many	TGTGCCAGCAGCCAAGATCGAGGGGTCGGGCTAGCTCGGGATACGCAGTATTTT	CASSQDRGVGLARDTQYF
TRBV18	TRBD2	TRBJ2-1	-	TGTGCCAGCTCACCACGAACTAGCGGGGGGGCCGTCTACAATGAGCAGTTCTTC	CASSPRTSGGAVYNEQFF
TRBV3-1	-	TRBJ2-5	few	TGTGCCAGCAGCCAAGCGGAAGAGACCCAGTACTTC	CASSQAEETQYF
TRBV6-1	TRBD1	TRBJ2-2	many	TGTGCCAGCAGTGGGCCGGGACAGTTCCCCGGGGAGCTGTTTTTT	CASSGPGQFPGELFF
TRBV4-1	-	TRBJ2-7	-	TGCGCCAGCAGCCAAGAAGGGTATTTTGGGTCCTACGAGCAGTACTTC	CASSQEGYFGSYEQYF
TRBV7-2	TRBD2	TRBJ2-3	many	TGTGCCAGCAGCTGGGGACTAGACCAAATGCGGTATTTT	CASSWGLDQMRYF
TRBV4-2	TRBD2	TRBJ2-1	few	TGTGCCAGCAGCCAAGAAAGGCGGGAGGTCAATGAGCAGTTCTTC	CASSQERREVNEQFF
TRBV4-3	TRBD1	TRBJ1-6	many	TGCGCCAGCAGCCAAGATTTGGGGAACAGGGGTTTGAATTCACCCCTCCACTTT	CASSQDLGNRGLNSPLHF
TRBV5-1	-	TRBJ2-2	few	TGCGCCAGCAGCTTGGTGTATGGGGCCGGGGAGCTGTTTTTT	CASSLVYGAGELFF
TRBV4-3	-	TRBJ1-1	-	TGCGCCAGCAGCCAAGAAGGACCGGACACTGAAGCTTTCTTT	CASSQEGPDTEAFF
TRBV7-2	-	TRBJ1-5	-	TGTGCCAGCAGCTTACAGGGGAAACAGCCCCAGCATTTT	CASSLQGKQPQHF
TRBV7-7	TRBD2	TRBJ2-5	many	TGTGCTAGCAGCCTGGGCGGCGGGGGGCAAGAGACCCAGTACTTC	CASSLGGGGQETQYF
TRBV10-3	-	TRBJ2-3	-	TGTGCCATCAGTGGGAGCAGGATTAGCACAGATACGCAGTATTTT	CAISGSRISTDTQYF
TRBV3-1	TRBD2	TRBJ2-7	many	TGTGCCAGCAGCCGAGGGACTAGCGGACCCTACGAGCAGTACTTC	CASSRGTSGPYEQYF
TRBV20-1	-	TRBJ2-5	-	TGCAGTGCTAGAGATCCCGACTGGCCAAACCAAGAGACCCAGTACTTC	CSARDPDWPNQETQYF
TRBV5-1	-	TRBJ2-1	-	TGCGCCAGCAGCTTGGGCAGGACAGGGAGTGGCTCGGGGGGGATCCACAATGAGCAGTTCTTC	CASSLGRTGSGSGGIHNEQFF
TRBV6-6	TRBD1	TRBJ1-4	few	TGTGCCAGCAGTGCGACAGGGGGGGATGAAAAACTGTTTTTT	CASSATGGDEKLFF
TRBV5-1	TRBD1	TRBJ2-5	many	TGCGCCAGCAGCTTCGGACAGGGAGAGACCCAGTACTTC	CASSFGQGETQYF
TRBV3-1	-	TRBJ1-1	-	TGTGCCAGCAGCCTTAGGATGGACACTGAAGCTTTCTTT	CASSLRMDTEAFF
TRBV7-2	TRBD2	TRBJ2-1	-	TGTGCCAGCAGCTTTCGACTAGCGGGGGTAAACAATGAGCAGTTCTTC	CASSFRLAGVNNEQFF
TRBV12-3/TRBV12-4	TRBD1	TRBJ1-5	few	TGTGCCAGCCGGGACAGTAATAATCAGCCCCAGCATTTT	CASRDSNNQPQHF
TRBV29-1	-	TRBJ2-3	many	TGCAGCGTTGAAGATCTGGAAGATACGCAGTATTTT	CSVEDLEDTQYF
TRBV20-1	-	TRBJ2-3	few	TGCAGTGCTAGAGATGGACGGGGCACAGATACGCAGTATTTT	CSARDGRGTDTQYF
TRBV20-1	TRBD2	TRBJ2-7	few	TGCAGCGGGACTAGCGGAATCTACGAGCAGTACTTC	CSGTSGIYEQYF
TRBV15	-	TRBJ1-6	many	TGTGCCACCAGCAGGAAAACAGGGACTCAATCACCCCTCCACTTT	CATSRKTGTQSPLHF
TRBV4-3	-	TRBJ2-6	-	TGCGCCAGCAGCCCTTCTGCAAGGGGAAGAGCCAACGTCCTGACTTTC	CASSPSARGRANVLTF
TRBV12-3/TRBV12-4	TRBD2	TRBJ2-4	many	TGTGCCAGCAGTTTAGCCAGGGAGGGAAACATTCAGTACTTC	CASSLAREGNIQYF
TRBV20-1	-	TRBJ1-1	few	TGCAGTGCTAGGAGACAGCTGAACACTGAAGCTTTCTTT	CSARRQLNTEAFF
TRBV6-6	-	TRBJ2-7	many	TGTGCCAGCAGCCTCTCCCGAGACCTCCCCAACGAGCAGTACTTC	CASSLSRDLPNEQYF
TRBV5-1	-	TRBJ2-3	few	TGCGCCAGCAGCTTGTGGGCCCTCATGGCTCCGTCGTTATCCACAGATACGCAGTATTTT	CASSLWALMAPSLSTDTQYF
TRBV5-5	-	TRBJ2-7	few	TGTGCCAGCAGCTTGGAGGAGGTGTTAACCTACGAGCAGTACTTC	CASSLEEVLTYEQYF
TRBV19	TRBD1	TRBJ2-7	many	TGTGCCAGTAGCCGGACAGGGGGACTCTACGAGCAGTACTTC	CASSRTGGLYEQYF
TRBV6-1	-	TRBJ2-5	many	TGTGCCAGCAGTGAAGCGGATGGGGAGGTGGAGACCCAGTACTTC	CASSEADGEVETQYF
TRBV28	TRBD2	TRBJ2-1	many	TGTGCCAGCAGTCCCCAGCGGGGGGGCGGTAATGAGCAGTTCTTC	CASSPQRGGGNEQFF
TRBV7-6	-	TRBJ1-2	many	TGTGCCAGCAGCCCAGGAGGAGTCTATGGCTACACCTTC	CASSPGGVYGYTF
TRBV6-2/TRBV6-3	-	TRBJ2-1	many	TGTGCCAGCAGTTACATGCAGGGGGGAAGTTATGAGCAGTTCTTC	CASSYMQGGSYEQFF
TRBV3-1	TRBD2	TRBJ2-5	few	TGTGCCAGCAGCCAAGAACTAGCGGGGGCGGAGACCCAGTACTTC	CASSQELAGAETQYF
TRBV20-1	-	TRBJ2-2	many	TGCAGTGCTAGATTTCAGGGTTCGGGCGGGGAGCTGTTTTTT	CSARFQGSGGELFF